This T cell receptor (beta chain) was profiled in a study of T cells after yellow fever vaccination. Study background: Fractions low in cell number were prepared with SMART-Seq v4 Ultra Low Input.

V lost 3 bases and J 3 bases, leaving 8 bases between the germline ends. This CDR3 is built from 14 residues. MiXCR was run by TCRdb on the 5' RACE reads, yielding one entry per CDR3 protein. The table has 250,000 to 400,000 distinct CDR3 sequences, over 3.5% seen once; the top ten hold around 19%. The starting material was PBMCs, obtained 15 days after the yellow fever booster vaccination. This receptor was taken from a man younger than 35 who received the YFV17D yellow fever vaccine. The rearrangement joins TRBV12-3 or TRBV12-4 to TRBJ1-4; D uncertain. The CDR3 nucleotides are TGTGCCAGCAGTTTTGCGCAGGCTAATGAAAAACTGTTTTTT. Translating it yields CASSFAQANEKLFF.